This T cell receptor beta chain was sequenced in a study of CD8 T cells in Susac syndrome. With random hexamers, roughly 0.45 to 1 ug RNA was reverse transcribed. Multiplex PCR with immunoSEQ amplified the TCR beta CDR3 across 54 Vbeta and 13 Jbeta. Each CDR3 protein is one row after TCRdb ran MiXCR on the immunoSEQ multiplex PCR reads. This sample has 150,000 to 200,000 distinct CDR3 sequences, with 90% to 95% found just once. Germline values: CDR1 DFQATT, CDR2 SNEGSKA (reference sequence). The length of the CDR3 is 13 residues. V was pared by 6 bases and J by 4 bases, with 5 bases of the junction left unmatched. This clonotype has a single count.

The sequenced sample was CD4+ T cells from PBMCs. The sequence derives from a human donor with multiple sclerosis. V gene TRBV20-1 combines with J gene TRBJ1-3; TRBD1 agrees at 8 bases. The CDR3 spells CSARQGHGNTIYF. DNA of the CDR3: TGCAGTGCCAGACAGGGGCACGGAAACACCATATATTTT.